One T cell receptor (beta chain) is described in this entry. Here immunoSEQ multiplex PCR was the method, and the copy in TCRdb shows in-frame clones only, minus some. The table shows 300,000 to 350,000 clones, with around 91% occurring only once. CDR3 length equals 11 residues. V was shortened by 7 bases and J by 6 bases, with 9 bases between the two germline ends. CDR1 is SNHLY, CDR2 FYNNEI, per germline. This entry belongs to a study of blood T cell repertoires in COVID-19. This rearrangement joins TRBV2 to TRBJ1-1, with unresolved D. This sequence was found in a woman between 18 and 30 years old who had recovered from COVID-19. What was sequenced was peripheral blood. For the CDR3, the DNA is TGTGCCAGCACTATGTTCGCTGAAGCTTTCTTT. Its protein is CASTMFAEAFF.